This T cell receptor (beta chain) was identified in a study of blood T cell repertoires in COVID-19. V was cut by 3 bases and J by 8 bases, with 10 bases left in between. This CDR3 has 13 residues. The V gene's germline CDR1 is KGHDR and CDR2 SFDVKD. Data came from immunoSEQ multiplex PCR; TCRdb stores just in-frame clones and leaves some out. The repertoire includes fewer than 400,000 clones, roughly 86% of them detected once, and 1.7% sits in the top ten. The specimen was PBMCs or T cells enriched from blood (not recorded which). The V call is TRBV24-1, the J call TRBJ2-1; D remains ambiguous. The source is a woman aged 25 to 39 who had recovered from COVID-19. CDR3 in DNA: TGTGCCACCAGTGATGGGCAGGCCCATGAGCAGTTCTTC. Protein product: CATSDGQAHEQFF.